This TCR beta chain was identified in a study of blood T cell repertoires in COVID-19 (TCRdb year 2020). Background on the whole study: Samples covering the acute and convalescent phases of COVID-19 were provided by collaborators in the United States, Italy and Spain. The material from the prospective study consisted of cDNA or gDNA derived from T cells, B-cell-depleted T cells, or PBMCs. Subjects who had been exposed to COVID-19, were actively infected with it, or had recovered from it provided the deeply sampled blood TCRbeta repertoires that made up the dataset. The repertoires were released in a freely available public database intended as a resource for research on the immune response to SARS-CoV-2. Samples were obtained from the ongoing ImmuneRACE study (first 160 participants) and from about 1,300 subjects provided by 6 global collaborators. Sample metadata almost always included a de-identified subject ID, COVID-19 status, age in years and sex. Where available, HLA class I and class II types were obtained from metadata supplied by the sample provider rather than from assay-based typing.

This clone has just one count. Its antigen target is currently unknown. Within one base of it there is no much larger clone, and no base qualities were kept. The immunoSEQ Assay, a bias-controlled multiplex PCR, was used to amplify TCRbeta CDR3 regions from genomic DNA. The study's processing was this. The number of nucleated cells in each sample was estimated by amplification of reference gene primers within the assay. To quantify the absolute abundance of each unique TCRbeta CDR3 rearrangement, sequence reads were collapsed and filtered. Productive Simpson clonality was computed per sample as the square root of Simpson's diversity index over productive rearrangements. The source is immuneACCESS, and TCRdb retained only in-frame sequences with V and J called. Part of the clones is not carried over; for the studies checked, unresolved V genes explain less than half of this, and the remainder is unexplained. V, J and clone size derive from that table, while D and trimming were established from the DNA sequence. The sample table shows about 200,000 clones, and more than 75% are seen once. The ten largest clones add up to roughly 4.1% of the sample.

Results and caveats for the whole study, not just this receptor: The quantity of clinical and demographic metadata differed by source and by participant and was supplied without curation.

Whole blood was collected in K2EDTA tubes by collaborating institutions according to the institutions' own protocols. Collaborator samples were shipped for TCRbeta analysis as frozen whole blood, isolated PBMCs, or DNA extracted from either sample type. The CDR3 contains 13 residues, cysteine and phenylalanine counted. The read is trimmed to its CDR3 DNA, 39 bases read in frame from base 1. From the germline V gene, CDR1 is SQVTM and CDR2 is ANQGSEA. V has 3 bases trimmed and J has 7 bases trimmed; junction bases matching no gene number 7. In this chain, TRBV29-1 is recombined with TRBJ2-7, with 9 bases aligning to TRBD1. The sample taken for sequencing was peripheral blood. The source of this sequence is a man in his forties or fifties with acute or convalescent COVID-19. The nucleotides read TGCAGCGTTGAGACAGGGGGATCGTGGGAGCAGTACTTC. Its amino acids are CSVETGGSWEQYF.